Listed here is a single T cell receptor (beta chain). Its antigen remains unidentified. Amplification of TCR beta CDR3 regions used RNA as the template. With the HTBI primer set, the TCR CDR3 went through a first round of RT-PCR. TCRdb itself ran the multiplex PCR reads through MiXCR, one entry per CDR3 protein. The sample consists of under 400,000 distinct CDR3 sequences, approximately 25% of them appearing once. The PBMCs were sourced from fresh peripheral blood (approximately 10 ml). The data belong to a study of T cells in Graves' hyperthyroidism and ophthalmopathy. About the study: Peripheral blood was obtained at initial diagnosis, preceding any treatment. Study conclusions and caveats: Stable hyperthyroidism and ophthalmopathy were separated using 13 V-J signatures. Most thyroid-expanded clonotypes above 0.001 were also found in blood.

The germline V gene has CDR1 DFQATT and CDR2 SNEGSKA (reference sequence). V trimming: 5 bases; J trimming: 6 bases; junction bases outside the gene matches: 3. The CDR3 extends over 11 amino acids. The sequencing sample was made of blood. This chain joins TRBV20-1 and TRBJ2-7, with 8 bases matching TRBD2. The receptor was derived from a man aged 45-60 years with Graves' hyperthyroidism. In DNA form, the CDR3 reads TGCAGTGCTGCGGGGGGTCCCGAGCAGTACTTC. This translates into CSAAGGPEQYF.